This T cell receptor beta chain was documented in a study of regulatory T cells in long-lasting Graves disease. General study results and limits: Possibly, accuracy suffered from the small sample size.

There are 13 residues in the CDR3. With 3 bases clipped from V and 13 bases from J, the junction kept 5 bases outside the gene matches. Construction of the TCR beta libraries employed iRepertoire HTBI primers in conjunction with Arm-PCR of CDR3 regions. From the multiplex PCR reads, TCRdb called clonotypes with MiXCR, one entry per CDR3 protein. The sample has 400,000 to 500,000 distinct CDR3 sequences, approximately 15% seen once. Concerning this clonotype itself: What it recognizes is unknown.

As for time point: newly diagnosed GD, antithyroid drugs for less than 3 months. Preparation of the TCR library used RNA extracted from PBMCs. These data were likewise used in another study, on T cells in Graves' hyperthyroidism and ophthalmopathy.

This chain links TRBV12-3 or TRBV12-4 with TRBJ2-1; TRBD2 aligns across 11 bases. The sequence derives from a woman in her forties with Graves disease. The input for sequencing was peripheral blood mononuclear cells (PBMCs), taken at new diagnosis, from a patient treated with antithyroid drugs. The CDR3 DNA reads TGTGCCAGCAGTTTTAGCGGGAGGGCCTATCAGTTCTTC. This sequence encodes CASSFSGRAYQFF.